What follows are 8 T cell receptor beta chains derived from one specimen sequenced in a study of blood T cell repertoires in COVID-19. Sequenced by immunoSEQ multiplex PCR; TCRdb stores in-frame clones only, minus some. The sample yields roughly 92,000 clones, 90% seen once. Sequencing was done on a sample of peripheral blood. These receptors were obtained from a woman over 75 with active or convalescent COVID-19.

This clone was observed once. This sequence joins TRBV28 and TRBJ1-3; D is possibly TRBD1 (6 bases). There are 15 residues in the CDR3. V shed 5 bases and J shed 1 base, with 12 bases lying between them. Per germline, CDR1 MDHEN and CDR2 SYDVKM. CDR3 DNA sequence: TGTGCCAGCAGTGCAGGGGATAATTCTGGAAACACCATATATTTT. Translating it yields CASSAGDNSGNTIYF.

This clone showed up just once. V and J are TRBV20-1 and TRBJ2-3; 9 nucleotides align to TRBD2. Trimming at V came to 3 bases and at J to 0 bases, leaving 16 bases not matched to a gene. Germline-derived CDR1 and CDR2 are DFQATT and SNEGSKA (reference sequence). The CDR3 consists of 19 residues. The CDR3 DNA reads TGCAGTGCTAGTCCCTTAACTAGCGGGTGGAAAATAAGCACAGATACGCAGTATTTT. Translating gives CSASPLTSGWKISTDTQYF.

This clone was seen only once. The chain has TRBV15 and TRBJ2-7; TRBD2 is a possible D gene (6 bases). V lost 4 bases to trimming and J lost 0 bases, with 10 bases between them. The CDR3 has 14 residues. Germline V gives CDR1 LNHNV, CDR2 YYDKDF (reference sequence). CDR3 residues: CATSIGGNSYEQYF. CDR3 in DNA: TGTGCCACCAGCATTGGGGGGAACTCCTACGAGCAGTACTTC.

The chain is built from TRBV10-3 and TRBJ2-6; 8 bases align to TRBD1. The CDR3 is 18 amino acids. CDR1 is ENHRY, CDR2 SYGVKD, per germline. V lost 6 bases, J lost 2 bases, and 12 bases stayed unmatched. CDR3 nucleotides: TGTGCCATCAGGGACAGGGCCGGATTTGGGGCTGGGGCCAACGTCCTGACTTTC. Its protein product is CAIRDRAGFGAGANVLTF.

The V and J genes are TRBV5-1 and TRBJ1-1, with D uncertain. The CDR3 runs to 14 residues. Germline loops: CDR1 SGHRS, CDR2 YFSETQ. Trimming took 4 bases from V and 5 from J, leaving 15 bases between them. The CDR3 sequence: CASSGAGAGTEAFF. The CDR3 DNA sequence: TGCGCCAGCAGCGGTGCGGGCGCGGGGACTGAAGCTTTCTTT.

The V and J genes are TRBV6-5 and TRBJ2-3, with a weak D call TRBD1 (5 bases). The CDR3 extends over 15 amino acids. Trimming cost V 2 bases and J 0 bases, with 9 bases left between them. CDR1 and CDR2 (germline): MNHEY, SVGAGI. The CDR3 reads CASSYRGSSTDTQYF. CDR3 DNA: TGTGCCAGCAGTTACAGGGGTTCTAGCACAGATACGCAGTATTTT.

The V gene is TRBV27, the J gene TRBJ2-7, with TRBD1 identical over 10 bases. Germline CDR1 and CDR2: MNHEY and SMNVEV (reference sequence). V was pared by 10 bases and J by 6 bases, with 6 bases of the junction left unmatched. The CDR3 has 12 amino acids. CDR3 in amino acids: CATSTGGREQYF. CDR3 DNA sequence: TGTGCCACATCGACAGGGGGCCGCGAGCAGTACTTC.

V is TRBV7-9 and J is TRBJ2-1; TRBD1 might be the D (5 bases). From germline, CDR1 is SEHNR and CDR2 FQNEAQ (reference sequence). The length of the CDR3 is 13 residues. V lost 5 bases and J 4 bases, leaving 9 bases between the germline ends. CDR3 sequence (DNA): TGTGCCAGCAGCCCGACAGCATACAATGAGCAGTTCTTC. Its protein product is CASSPTAYNEQFF.